Below are 20 T cell receptor beta chains sequenced from a single sample in a study of T cells after yellow fever vaccination. TCRdb re-called the 5' RACE reads with MiXCR, one entry per CDR3 protein. This sample has some 500,000 distinct CDR3 sequences; roughly 13% occur once, and the top ten carry about 14%. Sequencing used PBMCs, obtained on the day of the yellow fever booster vaccination. All receptors derive from a man aged 30 to 45 who received the YFV17D yellow fever vaccine.

V is TRBV20-1 and J is TRBJ2-7, with D unclear. There are 10 residues in the CDR3. V was pared by 3 bases and J by 9 bases, with 9 bases between. Germline V gene lookup returns CDR1 DFQATT and CDR2 SNEGSKA (reference sequence). The CDR3 protein is CSARNPGQYF. CDR3 coding DNA: TGCAGTGCTAGGAATCCGGGGCAGTACTTC.

This clonotype was seen a few times. CDR3: CASSKILTTYSYEQYF. For the CDR3, the DNA is TGTGCCAGCAGTAAAATTCTGACTACTTATTCCTACGAGCAGTACTTC. The chain carries TRBV5-6 and TRBJ2-7, with a weak D call TRBD2 (5 bases). V lost 5 bases and J lost 1, with 19 bases in between. CDR1 is SGHDT, CDR2 YYEEEE, per germline. CDR3 size: 16 residues.

This chain links TRBV3-1 with TRBJ1-2, with no clear D. V shed 3 bases and J shed 10 bases, with 15 bases lying between them. Germline V gene lookup returns CDR1 LGHDT and CDR2 YNNKEL (reference sequence). This CDR3 region has 13 residues. DNA of the CDR3: TGTGCCAGCAGCCAGTTCGAAGCGCGCTCCTACACCTTC. Protein: CASSQFEARSYTF.

Worth noting for this clonotype: Since a much larger clone is just one base distant, this may be a read error. The chain links TRBV7-8 to TRBJ2-7; unclear D gene. Germline values: CDR1 SGHVS, CDR2 FQNEAQ. V shed 2 bases and J shed 5 bases, with 4 bases lying between them. The CDR3 extends over 11 amino acids. CDR3 region: CASSLSDEQYF. CDR3 DNA: TGTGCCAGCAGCTTATCGGACGAGCAGTACTTC.

On this clonotype: A read error may be the cause here, since a much bigger clone is one base away. This chain links TRBV24-1 with TRBJ2-1, with TRBD1 matching 8 bases. There are 16 residues in the CDR3. Germline loops: CDR1 KGHDR, CDR2 SFDVKD. The CDR3 DNA follows: TGTGCCACCACCTCGGGACAGGCGAGCTCCTACTATGAGCAGTTCTTC. This sequence encodes CATTSGQASSYYEQFF.

The CDR3 coding sequence is TGTGCCAGCAGCCCCACAAGTACTAGATTGGAGACCCAGTACTTC. Translating gives CASSPTSTRLETQYF. This rearrangement joins TRBV3-1 to TRBJ2-5; a weak D match, TRBD2 (5 bases). V lost 4 bases and J 5 bases, leaving 17 bases between the germline ends. This CDR3 has 15 residues. Germline lookup yields CDR1 LGHDT and CDR2 YNNKEL (reference sequence).

This clonotype came up a few times. Here the CDR3 DNA reads TGCAGTGCTACGGACTGGAGTAGCTCCTACAATGAGCAGTTCTTC. Amino acids: CSATDWSSSYNEQFF. The rearrangement uses TRBV20-1 and TRBJ2-1, with a weak D call TRBD2 (5 bases). With 4 bases removed from V and 0 bases from J, the gap between germline ends came to 13 bases. The CDR3 totals 15 residues. The germline V gene has CDR1 DFQATT and CDR2 SNEGSKA (reference sequence).

This clonotype was recorded a few times. The gene calls are TRBV6-5 and TRBJ2-5, with D perhaps assigned TRBD1 or TRBD2 (6 bases each). V lost 2 bases and J lost 4, with 11 bases in between. This CDR3 spans 14 amino acids. Germline V lookup: CDR1 MNHEY, CDR2 SVGAGI. In DNA form, the CDR3 reads TGTGCCAGCAGTTACATGGGGGGCCGAGAGACCCAGTACTTC. Encoded protein: CASSYMGGRETQYF.

This chain joins TRBV6-2 or TRBV6-3 and TRBJ2-1; TRBD2 matches at 8 bases. J gave up 6 bases and V 5 bases, and 3 bases lay outside the gene matches. This CDR3 has 13 amino acids. Germline CDR1 reads MNHEY; CDR2 reads SVGEGT. The CDR3 bases are TGTGCCAGCAGTGGACTAGCATTCAATGAGCAGTTCTTC. This gives the protein CASSGLAFNEQFF.

The V call is TRBV7-2, the J call TRBJ1-1; D unclear. The length of the CDR3 is 13 residues. V shed 7 bases and J shed 1 base, with 10 bases lying between them. Germline V gene lookup returns CDR1 SGHTA and CDR2 FQGNSA. CDR3 DNA sequence: TGTGCCAGCACCCCTCGGAGGAACACTGAAGCTTTCTTT. Its protein product is CASTPRRNTEAFF.

Only a few counts were recorded for this clonotype. The chain joins TRBV24-1 to TRBJ2-1; 8 bases are a match to TRBD2. Germline values: CDR1 KGHDR, CDR2 SFDVKD. The ends lost 3 bases at V and 9 bases at J; junction bases unmatched: 9. The CDR3 length is 15 residues. As DNA, the CDR3 is TGTGCCACCAGTGATGGAGCCCGGGGGGGAGCTGAGCAGTTCTTC. Its translation is CATSDGARGGAEQFF.

This sequence joins TRBV29-1 and TRBJ2-5; the match to TRBD1 covers 9 bases. Trimming took 2 bases from V and 1 from J; bases not matched to a gene: 5. Germline V gives CDR1 SQVTM, CDR2 ANQGSEA. The CDR3 is made up of 15 amino acids. This CDR3 is CSVERQGVLQETQYF. For the CDR3, the DNA is TGCAGCGTTGAACGACAGGGGGTACTCCAAGAGACCCAGTACTTC.

This clonotype was observed a few times. Written as DNA, the CDR3 is TGTGCCAGCAGCTTAACCGGGGGTACGGGCGAGCAGTACTTC. Translation: CASSLTGGTGEQYF. The chain uses TRBV7-2 and TRBJ2-7, with D possibly TRBD2 on 6 matching bases. Germline V CDR1 and CDR2: SGHTA, FQGNSA. Trimming removed 2 bases from V and 6 bases from J, with 14 bases in between. The CDR3 runs to 14 residues.

This clonotype occurred many times. This chain connects TRBV27 to TRBJ2-3; TRBD2 agrees at 12 bases. The CDR3 extends over 17 amino acids. The ends lost 5 bases at V and 2 bases at J; junction bases unmatched: 8. Germline V gene sequence: CDR1 MNHEY, CDR2 SMNVEV (reference sequence). The DNA for the CDR3 is TGTGCCAGCAGTCAGACTAGCGGGAGAGCCCTCACAGATACGCAGTATTTT. Translated: CASSQTSGRALTDTQYF.

The V call is TRBV7-8, the J call TRBJ1-6; D gene uncertain. This CDR3 region has 18 residues. V dropped 5 bases and J dropped 0 bases, with 17 bases sitting between them. Per germline, CDR1 SGHVS and CDR2 FQNEAQ. The CDR3 sequence: CASSARAAASSYNSPLHF. CDR3 DNA: TGTGCCAGCAGCGCGAGAGCGGCAGCTAGCTCCTATAATTCACCCCTCCACTTT.

This clonotype was seen more than once but under ten times. The chain uses TRBV12-3 or TRBV12-4 and TRBJ2-7, with D maybe TRBD2 (5 bases). V shed 3 bases and J shed 1 base, with 10 bases lying between them. This CDR3 has 14 residues. CDR3 residues: CASSLSGKSYEQYF. DNA of the CDR3: TGTGCCAGCAGTTTGTCCGGGAAATCCTACGAGCAGTACTTC.

This clonotype was detected only a few times. The chain carries TRBV28 and TRBJ1-2, with 9 bases matching TRBD1. CDR3 length: 14 amino acids. CDR1 is MDHEN and CDR2 is SYDVKM in the germline V gene. V dropped 5 bases and J dropped 4; count of bases not matched to a gene: 5. The CDR3 DNA follows: TGTGCCAGCAGTCTAACAGGGGGCGGCTATGGCTACACCTTC. Translating it yields CASSLTGGGYGYTF.

This clonotype was counted a few times. This chain connects TRBV4-1 to TRBJ2-2, with TRBD2 matching over 13 bases. Germline V gene data show CDR1 as MGHRA and CDR2 as YSYEKL. This CDR3 contains 18 residues. V lost 4 bases, J lost 6 bases, and 11 bases stayed unmatched. DNA of the CDR3: TGCGCCAGCAGCCCAGGGGGGGGACTAGCGGGAAATGCCGGGGAGCTGTTTTTT. Protein sequence: CASSPGGGLAGNAGELFF.

The chain carries TRBV7-8 and TRBJ2-7, with D perhaps assigned TRBD1 or TRBD2 (5 bases each). Trimming left V 2 bases short and J 2 bases short, with 16 bases between. Per germline, CDR1 SGHVS and CDR2 FQNEAQ. The CDR3 has 16 residues. CDR3 protein: CASSLSLGEPPYEQYF. The CDR3 bases are TGTGCCAGCAGCTTATCTCTGGGGGAACCCCCCTACGAGCAGTACTTC.

The sample holds a few counts of this clonotype. V usage is TRBV4-3 and J usage is TRBJ2-5; 7 bases match TRBD2. This CDR3 region has 17 residues. The trim removed 0 bases at V and 5 bases at J, leaving 12 bases unmatched. Germline CDR1 LGHNA, CDR2 YSLEER. CDR3 nucleotides: TGCGCCAGCAGCCAAGAATGGGGGAGGGCCCTCGTGGAGACCCAGTACTTC. Amino acid sequence: CASSQEWGRALVETQYF.